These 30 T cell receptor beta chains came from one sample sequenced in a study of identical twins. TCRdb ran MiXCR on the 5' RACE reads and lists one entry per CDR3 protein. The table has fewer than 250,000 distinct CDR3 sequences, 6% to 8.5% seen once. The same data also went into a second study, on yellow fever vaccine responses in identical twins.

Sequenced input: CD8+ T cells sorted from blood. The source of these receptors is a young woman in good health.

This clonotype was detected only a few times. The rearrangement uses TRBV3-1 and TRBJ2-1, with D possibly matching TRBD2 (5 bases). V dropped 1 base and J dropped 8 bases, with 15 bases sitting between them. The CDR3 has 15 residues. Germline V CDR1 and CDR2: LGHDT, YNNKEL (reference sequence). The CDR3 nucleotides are TGTGCCAGCAGCCAAGTGGGCCTAGCTCGCGATGAGCAGTTCTTC. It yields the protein CASSQVGLARDEQFF.

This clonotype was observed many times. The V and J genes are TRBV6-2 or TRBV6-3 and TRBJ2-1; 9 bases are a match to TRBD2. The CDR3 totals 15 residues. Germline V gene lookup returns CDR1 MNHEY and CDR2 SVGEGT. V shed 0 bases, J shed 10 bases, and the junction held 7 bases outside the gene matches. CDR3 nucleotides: TGTGCCAGCAGTTACTCGGCTAGCGGGACCCGCGAGCAGTTCTTC. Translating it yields CASSYSASGTREQFF.

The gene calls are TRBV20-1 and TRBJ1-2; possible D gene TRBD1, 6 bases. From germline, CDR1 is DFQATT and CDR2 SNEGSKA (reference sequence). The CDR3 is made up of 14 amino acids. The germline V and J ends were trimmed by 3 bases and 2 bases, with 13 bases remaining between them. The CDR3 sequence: CSASFWDKNYGYTF. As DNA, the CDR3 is TGCAGTGCTAGCTTCTGGGACAAAAACTATGGCTACACCTTC.

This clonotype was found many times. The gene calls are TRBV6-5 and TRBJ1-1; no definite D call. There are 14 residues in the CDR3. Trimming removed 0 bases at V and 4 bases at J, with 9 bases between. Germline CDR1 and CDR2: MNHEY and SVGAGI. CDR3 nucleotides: TGTGCCAGCAGTTACTCCGACCCGGTCACTGAAGCTTTCTTT. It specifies CASSYSDPVTEAFF.

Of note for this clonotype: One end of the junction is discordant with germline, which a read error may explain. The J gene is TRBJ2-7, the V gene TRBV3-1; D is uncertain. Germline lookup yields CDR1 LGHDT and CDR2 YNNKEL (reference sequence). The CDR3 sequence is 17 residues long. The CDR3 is CASSKEPASRTSYEQYF. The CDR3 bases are TGTGCCAGCAGCAAAGAACCCGCCTCGCGGACCTCCTACGAGCAGTACTTC.

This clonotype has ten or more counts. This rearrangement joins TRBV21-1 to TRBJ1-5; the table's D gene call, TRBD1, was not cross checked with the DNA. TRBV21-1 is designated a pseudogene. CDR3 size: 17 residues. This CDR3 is CASGRDRAILSNQPQHF. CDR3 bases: TGTGCCAGCGGCCGGGACAGGGCCATTTTAAGCAATCAGCCCCAGCATTTT.

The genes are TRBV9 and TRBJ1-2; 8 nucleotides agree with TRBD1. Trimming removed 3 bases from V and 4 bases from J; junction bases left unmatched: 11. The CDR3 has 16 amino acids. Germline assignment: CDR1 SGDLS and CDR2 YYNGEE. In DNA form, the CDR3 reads TGTGCCAGCAGCGGTCCCACGGACAGGGCTACCTATGGCTACACCTTC. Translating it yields CASSGPTDRATYGYTF.

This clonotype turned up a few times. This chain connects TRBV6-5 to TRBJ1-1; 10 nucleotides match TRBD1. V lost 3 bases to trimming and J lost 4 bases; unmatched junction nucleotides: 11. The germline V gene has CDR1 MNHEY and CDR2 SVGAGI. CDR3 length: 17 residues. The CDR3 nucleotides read TGTGCCAGCAGTTATTCACTTCCTTGGACAGGGGGCACTGAAGCTTTCTTT. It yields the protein CASSYSLPWTGGTEAFF.

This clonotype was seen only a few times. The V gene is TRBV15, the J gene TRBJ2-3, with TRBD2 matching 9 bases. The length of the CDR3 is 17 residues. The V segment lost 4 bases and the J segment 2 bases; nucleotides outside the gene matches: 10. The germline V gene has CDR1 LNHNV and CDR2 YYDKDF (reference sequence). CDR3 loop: CATSKEGAGGSTDTQYF. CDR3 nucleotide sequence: TGTGCCACCAGCAAAGAAGGCGCGGGGGGGTCCACAGATACGCAGTATTTT.

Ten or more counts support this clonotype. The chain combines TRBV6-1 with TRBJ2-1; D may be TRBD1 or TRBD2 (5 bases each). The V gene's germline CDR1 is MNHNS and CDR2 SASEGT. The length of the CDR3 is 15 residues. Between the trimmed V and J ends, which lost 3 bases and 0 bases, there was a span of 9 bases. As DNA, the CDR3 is TGTGCCAGCAGTGAGCTCGGGGCCTCCTACAATGAGCAGTTCTTC. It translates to CASSELGASYNEQFF.

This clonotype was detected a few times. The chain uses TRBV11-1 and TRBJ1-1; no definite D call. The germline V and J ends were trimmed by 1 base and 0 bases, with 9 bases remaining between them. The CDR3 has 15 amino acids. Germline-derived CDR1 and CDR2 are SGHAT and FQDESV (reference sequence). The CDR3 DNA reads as TGTGCCAGCAGCTTAGAAGTATATATGAACACTGAAGCTTTCTTT. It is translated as CASSLEVYMNTEAFF.

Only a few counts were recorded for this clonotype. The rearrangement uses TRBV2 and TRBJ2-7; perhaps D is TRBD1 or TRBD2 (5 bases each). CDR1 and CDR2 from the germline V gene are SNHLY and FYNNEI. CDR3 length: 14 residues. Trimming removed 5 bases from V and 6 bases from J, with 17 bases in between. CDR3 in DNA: TGTGCCAGCAGTTATGAGGGGTACCCCCTCGAGCAGTACGTC. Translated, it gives CASSYEGYPLEQYV.

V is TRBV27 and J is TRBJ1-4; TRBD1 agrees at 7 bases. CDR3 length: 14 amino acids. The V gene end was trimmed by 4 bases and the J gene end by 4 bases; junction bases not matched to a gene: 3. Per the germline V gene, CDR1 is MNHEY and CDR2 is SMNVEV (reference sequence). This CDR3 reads CASSSGQSNEKLFF. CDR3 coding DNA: TGTGCCAGCAGTTCGGGACAGAGTAATGAAAAACTGTTTTTT. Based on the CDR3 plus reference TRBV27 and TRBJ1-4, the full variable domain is EAQVTQNPRYLITVTGKKLTVTCSQNMNHEYMSWYRQDPGLGLRQIYYSMNVEVTDKGDVPEGYKVSRKEKRNFPLILESPSPNQTSLYFCASSSGQSNEKLFFGSGTQLSVL.

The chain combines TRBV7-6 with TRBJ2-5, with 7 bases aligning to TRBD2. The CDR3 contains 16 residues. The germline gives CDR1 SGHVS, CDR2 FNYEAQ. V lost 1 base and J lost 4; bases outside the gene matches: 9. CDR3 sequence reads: CASSLVGGSSRETQYF. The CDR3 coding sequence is TGTGCCAGCAGCTTAGTAGGCGGGAGTAGCCGAGAGACCCAGTACTTC.

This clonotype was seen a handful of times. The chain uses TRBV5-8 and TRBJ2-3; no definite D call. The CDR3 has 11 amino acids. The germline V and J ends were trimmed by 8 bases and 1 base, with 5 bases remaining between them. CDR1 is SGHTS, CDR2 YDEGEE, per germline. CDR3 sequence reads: CARGGTDTQYF. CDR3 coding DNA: TGTGCCAGAGGTGGCACAGATACGCAGTATTTT.

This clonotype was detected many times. In nucleotides, the CDR3 is TGTGCCAGCAGACTCGCCTACGGCCACGAGCAGTACTTC. Its translation is CASRLAYGHEQYF. This sequence joins TRBV12-3 or TRBV12-4 and TRBJ2-7; the D is unclear. The CDR3 runs to 13 residues. V was pared by 6 bases and J by 5 bases, with 14 bases between.

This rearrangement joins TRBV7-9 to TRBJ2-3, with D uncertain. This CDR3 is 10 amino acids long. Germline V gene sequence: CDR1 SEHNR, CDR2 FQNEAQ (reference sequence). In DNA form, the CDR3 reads TGTGGTGTGGGCAAAGATACGCAGTATTTT. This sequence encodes CGVGKDTQYF.

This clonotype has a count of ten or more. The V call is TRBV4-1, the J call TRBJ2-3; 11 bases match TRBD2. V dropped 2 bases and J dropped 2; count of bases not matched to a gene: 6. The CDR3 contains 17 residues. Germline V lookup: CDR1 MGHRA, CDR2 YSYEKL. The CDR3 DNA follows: TGCGCCAGCAGCCAACGCATGGGACTAGCGGACACAGATACGCAGTATTTT. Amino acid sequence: CASSQRMGLADTDTQYF.

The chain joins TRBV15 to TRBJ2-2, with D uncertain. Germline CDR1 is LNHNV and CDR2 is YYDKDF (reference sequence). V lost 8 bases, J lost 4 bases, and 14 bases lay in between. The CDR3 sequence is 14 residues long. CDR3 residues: CATYGDHPTGELFF. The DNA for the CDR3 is TGTGCCACCTATGGGGATCACCCCACCGGGGAGCTGTTTTTT.

The CDR3 coding sequence is TGTGCCAGCAGTTCCCCCGGGCGGGAGGAGACAGATACGCAGTATTTT. Its translation: CASSSPGREETDTQYF. The chain recombines TRBV27 with TRBJ2-3, with 8 nucleotides matching TRBD2. Unmatched junction bases numbered 9, after V lost 4 bases and J lost 3 bases. Looked up from germline, CDR1 is MNHEY and CDR2 is SMNVEV (reference sequence). The length of the CDR3 is 16 residues.

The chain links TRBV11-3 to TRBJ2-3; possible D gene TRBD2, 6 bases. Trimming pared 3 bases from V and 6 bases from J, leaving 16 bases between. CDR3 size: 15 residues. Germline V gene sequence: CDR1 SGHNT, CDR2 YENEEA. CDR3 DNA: TGTGCCAGCAGCTTGGGGGAGGCGGCTGTTGATACGCAGTATTTT. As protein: CASSLGEAAVDTQYF.

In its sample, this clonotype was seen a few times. CDR3 in DNA: TGTGCCAGCAGCCCAGGGGAGAGGGACACTGAAGCTTTCTTT. It encodes CASSPGERDTEAFF. The V gene is TRBV9, the J gene TRBJ1-1; possibly TRBD1 for D (6 bases). The length of the CDR3 is 14 residues. Germline V gene sequence: CDR1 SGDLS, CDR2 YYNGEE. Trimming left V 4 bases short and J 3 bases short, with 13 bases between.

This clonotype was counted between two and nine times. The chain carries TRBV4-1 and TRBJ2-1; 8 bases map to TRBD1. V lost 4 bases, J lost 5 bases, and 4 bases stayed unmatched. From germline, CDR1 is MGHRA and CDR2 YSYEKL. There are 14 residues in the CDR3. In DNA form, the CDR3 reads TGCGCCAGCAGCCGGAGGGGACAGGACAATGAGCAGTTCTTC. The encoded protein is CASSRRGQDNEQFF.

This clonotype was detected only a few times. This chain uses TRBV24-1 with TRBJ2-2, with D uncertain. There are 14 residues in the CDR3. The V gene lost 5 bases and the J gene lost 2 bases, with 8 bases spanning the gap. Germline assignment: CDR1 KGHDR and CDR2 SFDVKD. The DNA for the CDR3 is TGTGCCACCAGTGGGGCAGCCAACACCGGGGAGCTGTTTTTT. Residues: CATSGAANTGELFF.

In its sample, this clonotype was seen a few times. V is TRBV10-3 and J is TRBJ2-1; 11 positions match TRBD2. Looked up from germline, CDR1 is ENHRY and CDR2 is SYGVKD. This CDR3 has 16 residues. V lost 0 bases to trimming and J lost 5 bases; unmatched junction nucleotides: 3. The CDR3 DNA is TGTGCCATCAGTGAGTCACTAGCGGGGGCAAACAATGAGCAGTTCTTC. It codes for CAISESLAGANNEQFF.

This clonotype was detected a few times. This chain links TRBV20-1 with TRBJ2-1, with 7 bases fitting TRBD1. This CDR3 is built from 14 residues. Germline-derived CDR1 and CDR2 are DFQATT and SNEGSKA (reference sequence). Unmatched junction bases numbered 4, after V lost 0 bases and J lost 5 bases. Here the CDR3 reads CSARDQGDHNEQFF. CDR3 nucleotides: TGCAGTGCTAGAGATCAGGGGGACCACAATGAGCAGTTCTTC.

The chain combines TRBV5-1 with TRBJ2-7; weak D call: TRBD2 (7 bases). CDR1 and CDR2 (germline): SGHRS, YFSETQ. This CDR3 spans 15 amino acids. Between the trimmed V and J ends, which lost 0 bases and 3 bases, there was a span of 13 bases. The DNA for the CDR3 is TGCGCCAGCAGCTTGGAGGGGGGGACCCACTACGAGCAGTACTTC. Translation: CASSLEGGTHYEQYF. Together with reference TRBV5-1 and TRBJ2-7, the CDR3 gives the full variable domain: KAGVTQTPRYLIKTRGQQVTLSCSPISGHRSVSWYQQTPGQGLQFLFEYFSETQRNKGNFPGRFSGRQFSNSRSEMNVSTLELGDSALYLCASSLEGGTHYEQYFGPGTRLTVT.

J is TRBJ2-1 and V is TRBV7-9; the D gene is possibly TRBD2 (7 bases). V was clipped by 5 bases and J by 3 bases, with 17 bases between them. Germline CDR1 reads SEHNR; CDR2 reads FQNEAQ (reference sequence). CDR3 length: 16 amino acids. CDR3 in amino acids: CASSPRGGAFYNEQFF. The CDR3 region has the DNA TGTGCCAGCAGCCCAAGGGGGGGGGCCTTCTACAATGAGCAGTTCTTC.

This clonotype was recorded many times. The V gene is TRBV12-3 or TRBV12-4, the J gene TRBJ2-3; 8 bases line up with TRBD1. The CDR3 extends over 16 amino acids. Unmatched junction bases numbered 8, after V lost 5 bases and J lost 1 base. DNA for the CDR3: TGTGCCAGCAGTCCCGGGACAGGAACTCGCACAGATACGCAGTATTTT. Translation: CASSPGTGTRTDTQYF.

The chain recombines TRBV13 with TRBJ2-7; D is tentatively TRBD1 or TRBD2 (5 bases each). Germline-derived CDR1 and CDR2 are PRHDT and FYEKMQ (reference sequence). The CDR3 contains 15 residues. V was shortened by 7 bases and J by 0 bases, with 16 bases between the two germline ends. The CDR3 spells CASNPGAGSSYEQYF. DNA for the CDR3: TGTGCCAGCAACCCCGGGGCAGGGAGCTCCTACGAGCAGTACTTC.